The sample holds a few counts of the clone carrying this T cell receptor beta chain. The sample contains more than one DNA sequence encoding this CDR3. The data derive from a study of blood T cell repertoires in COVID-19. V was pared by 6 bases and J by 3 bases, with 14 bases between. The CDR3 runs 14 residues. Germline lookup yields CDR1 KGHSH and CDR2 LQKENI. Some clones are missing from TCRdb's copy, which holds only in-frame ones; the method was immunoSEQ multiplex PCR. The repertoire consists of some 180,000 clones, with roughly four fifths occurring once and the leading ten covering less than 15%.

Sequencing used peripheral blood. The source is a man aged 45-65 years who had recovered from COVID-19. The chain uses TRBV18 and TRBJ1-1; D might be TRBD1 (5 bases). CDR3 nucleotide sequence: TGTGCCAGCTCCCCGGGGGGAGGGGACACTGAAGCTTTCTTT. This gives the protein CASSPGGGDTEAFF.